Listed below are T cell receptor beta chains from one sample, sequenced in a study of T cells in Graves' hyperthyroidism and ophthalmopathy. Using its own MiXCR run on the multiplex PCR reads, TCRdb lists one record per CDR3 protein. The top ten clones hold about half of a sample with around 490,000 distinct CDR3 sequences, approximately 20% of them seen once. Sample: blood. These receptors all come from a man in his forties with Graves' ophthalmopathy. Both conserved end residues are part of each CDR3. The D gene is left open where the match is weak. Where a row states a size, it is once, few, many or the class of an expanded clone; other rows omit it.

d_call,v_call,j_call,clone_size,cdr3_aa
.,TRBV19,TRBJ2-7,.,CASSMLDPGPYEQYF
.,TRBV11-2,TRBJ2-7,few,CASSRVASSAYEQYF
TRBD2,TRBV28,TRBJ2-5,many,CASSFIAGATYQETQYF
TRBD2,TRBV5-6,TRBJ2-5,many,CASSLAGGPVETQYF
.,TRBV28,TRBJ2-4,many,CASSLWTRAKNIQYF
.,TRBV6-9,TRBJ1-1,.,CASSYLDPEAFF
.,TRBV5-1,TRBJ1-3,.,CASSLDLGGSGNTIYF
.,TRBV7-6,TRBJ2-1,.,CASSLRGSSSYNEQFF
TRBD2,TRBV2,TRBJ2-5,.,CASSDKGAGVLETQYF
TRBD1,TRBV29-1,TRBJ2-1,.,CSVMGQGGRGEQFF
TRBD2,TRBV5-5,TRBJ2-3,few,CASWGTSLVTQYF
TRBD2,TRBV12-3/TRBV12-4,TRBJ2-3,many,CASSWGLAGETDTQYF
TRBD2,TRBV19,TRBJ2-1,.,CASSMLGRGDQYNEQFF
.,TRBV27,TRBJ1-1,.,CASSLYPQGNTEAFF
.,TRBV4-1,TRBJ1-1,.,CASSQGGTGNTEAFF
TRBD2,TRBV5-1,TRBJ2-7,few,CASSSTLGGTSVTSYEQYF
TRBD1,TRBV5-1,TRBJ1-2,few,CASSPGQLFYGYTF
.,TRBV30,TRBJ1-5,many,CACQGGGNQPQHF
TRBD2,TRBV7-6,TRBJ2-2,many,CASIKRERGGELFF
.,TRBV6-7,TRBJ2-4,few,CASSYWLLGKNIQYF
.,TRBV28,TRBJ1-5,few,CASSSTQGNQPQHF
TRBD2,TRBV14,TRBJ2-3,.,CASSPPGLANTQYF
.,TRBV5-5,TRBJ1-3,few,CASRYLVTGNTIYF
TRBD2,TRBV30,TRBJ2-4,few,CAWSVASGMKNIQYF
.,TRBV5-1,TRBJ1-2,few,CASSQEGVLGGYTF
.,TRBV30,TRBJ2-5,many,CAWSLGYQETQYF
.,TRBV28,TRBJ1-2,many,CASSLGRRYGYTF
.,TRBV6-5,TRBJ2-5,many,CASSYPKETQYF
TRBD1,TRBV20-1,TRBJ1-1,few,CSAQTGGAGRAFF
.,TRBV12-3/TRBV12-4,TRBJ2-5,many,CASSLRAGQKETQYF
TRBD1,TRBV7-2,TRBJ2-1,few,CASSFYRQGEERFF
.,TRBV11-2,TRBJ2-3,many,CASSSRGPANTDTQYF
TRBD2,TRBV6-2/TRBV6-3,TRBJ2-1,few,CASNSPGGNEQFF
.,TRBV28,.,.,CASRLGAGTVNEQYF
TRBD1,TRBV29-1,TRBJ1-1,.,CSVEGQGVAEAFF